The clone carrying this TCR beta chain was recorded a few times. Its specificity is unknown. Among the patients, none had received any treatment before thyroid surgery. Authors' data handling: A classifier of distant metastasis in papillary thyroid cancer was built from CDR3 differences (across clinicopathological groups). TCRdb re-called the PCR reads with MiXCR. TCRdb's processing, not the study's, gives the V and J calls here. Among around 27,000 clones, about 15% were seen once, and the ten largest hold roughly 3.4%. This sample was taken from a study of metastatic and nonmetastatic thyroid tumors. Across the study: Repertoires of blood and of tissue (tumor or nodule) from malignant and benign thyroid patients were compared. Study outcomes and limitations: According to reports, the diversity of TCR beta was significantly higher in malignant thyroid tumors than in benign nodules, and this held in both blood and tumor samples.

V was cut by 1 base and J by 3 bases, with 15 bases left in between. This CDR3 comprises 16 residues. The rearrangement uses TRBV12-3 or TRBV12-4 and TRBJ1-2; no clear D. Sequences were obtained from blood. The TCR sequence derives from a female donor with papillary thyroid cancer or a benign thyroid nodule (not recorded which). Some clones in this sample may be carry-over from other donors' samples. The CDR3 sequence is CASSLDWSEGYYGYTF. CDR3 DNA: TGTGCCAGCAGTTTAGATTGGTCAGAAGGTTACTATGGCTACACCTTC.